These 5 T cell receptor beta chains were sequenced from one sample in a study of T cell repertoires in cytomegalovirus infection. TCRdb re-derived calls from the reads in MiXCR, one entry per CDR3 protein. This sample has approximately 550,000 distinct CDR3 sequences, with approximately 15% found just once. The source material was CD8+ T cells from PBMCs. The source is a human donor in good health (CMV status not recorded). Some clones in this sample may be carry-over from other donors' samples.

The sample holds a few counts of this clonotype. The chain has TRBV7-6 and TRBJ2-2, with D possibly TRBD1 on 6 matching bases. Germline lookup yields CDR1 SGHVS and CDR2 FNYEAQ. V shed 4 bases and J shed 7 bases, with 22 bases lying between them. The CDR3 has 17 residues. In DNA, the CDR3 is TGTGCCAGCAGCTCCGCGTTAAGACAGGACAACGACGGGGAGCTGTTTTTT. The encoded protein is CASSSALRQDNDGELFF.

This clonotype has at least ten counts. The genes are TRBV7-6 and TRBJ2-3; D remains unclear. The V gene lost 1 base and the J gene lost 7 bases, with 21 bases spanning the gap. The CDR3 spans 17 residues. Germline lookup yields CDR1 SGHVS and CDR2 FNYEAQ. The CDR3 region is CASSLVETGPDGYTQYF. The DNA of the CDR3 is TGTGCCAGCAGCTTAGTGGAGACGGGCCCCGACGGTTATACGCAGTATTTT.

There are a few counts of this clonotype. CDR3 bases: TGTGCCAGCAGTTTGACAGGGGAAGGCGAGCAGTACTTC. Its protein is CASSLTGEGEQYF. V gene TRBV27 combines with J gene TRBJ2-7, with 8 bases lining up with TRBD1. After removal of 3 bases from V and 6 bases from J, the junction contained 4 bases not matched to a gene. From germline, CDR1 is MNHEY and CDR2 SMNVEV (reference sequence). The CDR3 totals 13 residues.

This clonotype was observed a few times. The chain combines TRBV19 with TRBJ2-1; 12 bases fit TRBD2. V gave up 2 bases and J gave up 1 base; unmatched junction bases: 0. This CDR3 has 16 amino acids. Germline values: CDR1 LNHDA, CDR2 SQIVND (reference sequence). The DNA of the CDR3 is TGTGCCAGTAGTATAACTAGCGGGGGGTCCTACAATGAGCAGTTCTTC. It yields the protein CASSITSGGSYNEQFF.

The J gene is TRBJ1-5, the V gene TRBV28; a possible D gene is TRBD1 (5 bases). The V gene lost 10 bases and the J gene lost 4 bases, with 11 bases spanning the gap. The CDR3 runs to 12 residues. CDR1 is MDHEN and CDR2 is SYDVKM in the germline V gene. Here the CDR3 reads CANKRGNQPQHF. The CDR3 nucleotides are TGTGCCAACAAACGGGGGAATCAGCCCCAGCATTTT.